What follows describes a single TCR beta chain. Its antigen is unknown. The entry originates in a study of cytotoxic CD8 clonotypes in ibrutinib-treated CLL. Study overall: Patients: over 9 relapsed/refractory, some 16 treatment-naive, 17 to 18 IGHV unmutated. Study-wide results and caveats: Before falling back toward baseline at progression, clonality had risen at the time of ibrutinib response.

Assay used: immunoSEQ multiplex PCR; TCRdb lists only in-frame clones, some missing. The table lists approximately 150,000 clones, nearly 90% of them singletons. V shed 6 bases and J shed 1 base, with 9 bases lying between them. The CDR3 length is 13 residues. CDR1 and CDR2 from the germline V gene are SGHDN and FVKESK. TCR beta library input comprised roughly 1.9 micrograms of genomic DNA from cryopreserved PBMCs. The chain employs TRBV14 and TRBJ1-1; no clear D gene. The input for sequencing was PBMCs, taken at disease progression, from a patient treated with ibrutinib. The receptor was derived from a human donor with chronic lymphocytic leukemia. CDR3 coding DNA: TGTGCCAGCAGTCCAACAGAGAACACTGAAGCTTTCTTT. As protein: CASSPTENTEAFF.